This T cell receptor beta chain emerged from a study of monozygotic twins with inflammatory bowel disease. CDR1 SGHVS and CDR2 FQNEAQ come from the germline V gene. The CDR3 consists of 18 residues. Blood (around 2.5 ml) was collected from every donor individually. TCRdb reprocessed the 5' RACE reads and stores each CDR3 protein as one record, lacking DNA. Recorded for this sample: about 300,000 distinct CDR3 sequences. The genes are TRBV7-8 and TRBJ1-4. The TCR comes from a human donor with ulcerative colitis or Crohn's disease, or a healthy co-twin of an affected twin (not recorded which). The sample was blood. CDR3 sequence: CASSSLAGRRKPNEKLFF. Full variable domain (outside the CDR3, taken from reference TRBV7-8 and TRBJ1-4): GAGVSQSPRYKVAKRGQDVALRCDPISGHVSLFWYQQALGQGPEFLTYFQNEAQLDKSGLPSDRFFAERPEGSVSTLKIQRTQQEDSAVYLCASSSLAGRRKPNEKLFFGSGTQLSVL.